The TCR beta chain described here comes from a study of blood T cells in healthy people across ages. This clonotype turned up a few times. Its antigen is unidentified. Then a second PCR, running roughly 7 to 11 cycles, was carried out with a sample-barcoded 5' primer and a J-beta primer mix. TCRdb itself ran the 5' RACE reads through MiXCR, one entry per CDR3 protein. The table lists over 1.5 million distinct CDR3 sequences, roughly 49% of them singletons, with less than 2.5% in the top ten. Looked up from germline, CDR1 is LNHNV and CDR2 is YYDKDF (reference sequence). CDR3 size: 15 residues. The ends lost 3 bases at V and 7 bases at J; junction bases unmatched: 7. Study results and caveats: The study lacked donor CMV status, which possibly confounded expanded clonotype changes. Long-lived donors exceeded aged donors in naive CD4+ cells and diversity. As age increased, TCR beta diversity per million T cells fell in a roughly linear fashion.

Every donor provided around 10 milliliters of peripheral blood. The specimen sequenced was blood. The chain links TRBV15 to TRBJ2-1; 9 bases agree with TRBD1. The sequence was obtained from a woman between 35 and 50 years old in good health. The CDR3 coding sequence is TGTGCCACCAGCAGTTTGGACAGGGGAGTTAATGAGCAGTTCTTC. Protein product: CATSSLDRGVNEQFF.